This TCR beta chain is drawn from a study of OX40 agonist ivuxolimab in advanced cancers. Study as a whole: In this cohort, patients received ivuxolimab, an agonistic anti-OX40 (CD134) antibody. Study-level results: Clonal expansion by week 6 occurred in CD4+ and CD8+ blood T cells (at 0.1 to 3.0 mg/kg).

Repertoires were generated with immunoSEQ multiplex PCR, while TCRdb's copy carries only in-frame clones and drops some. The sample includes roughly 60,000 clones, 85% of them seen just once. Per germline, CDR1 SNHLY and CDR2 FYNNEI. The CDR3 has 14 residues. Trimming removed 7 bases at V and 7 bases at J, with 16 bases between. To note about this clone: Its specificity is not known.

The genes are TRBV2 and TRBJ2-2; tentatively, D is TRBD2 (5 bases). The sequence came from an adult with an advanced solid tumor such as melanoma, head and neck, liver or kidney cancer. The material sequenced was CD4+ or CD8+ T cells sorted from blood, taken in a trial of the OX40 agonist ivuxolimab. Here the CDR3 reads CASKRPREVGELFF. DNA for the CDR3: TGTGCCAGCAAGCGGCCTCGGGAAGTCGGGGAGCTGTTTTTT.